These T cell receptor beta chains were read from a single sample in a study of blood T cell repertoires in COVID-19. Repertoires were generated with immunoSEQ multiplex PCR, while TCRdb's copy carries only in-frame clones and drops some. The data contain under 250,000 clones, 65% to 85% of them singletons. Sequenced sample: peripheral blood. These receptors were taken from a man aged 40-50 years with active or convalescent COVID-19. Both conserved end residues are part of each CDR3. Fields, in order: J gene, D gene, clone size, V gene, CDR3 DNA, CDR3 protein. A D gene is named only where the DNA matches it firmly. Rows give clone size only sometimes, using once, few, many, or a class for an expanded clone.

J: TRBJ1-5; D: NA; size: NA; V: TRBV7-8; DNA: TGTGCCAGCAGCGAGGGGGACGGCTCCAATCAGCCCCAGCATTTT; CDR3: CASSEGDGSNQPQHF
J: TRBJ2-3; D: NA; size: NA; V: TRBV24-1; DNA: TGTGCCACCAGTGATCCGACTAGTACAGATACGCAGTATTTT; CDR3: CATSDPTSTDTQYF
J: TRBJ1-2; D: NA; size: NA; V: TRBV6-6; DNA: TGTGCCAGCAGTTATAAAAACTTTGATGGCTACACCTTC; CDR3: CASSYKNFDGYTF
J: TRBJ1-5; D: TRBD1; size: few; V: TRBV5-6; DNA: TGTGCCAGCAGCTTACTTCGGACAGGGGGCAATCAGCCCCAGCATTTT; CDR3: CASSLLRTGGNQPQHF
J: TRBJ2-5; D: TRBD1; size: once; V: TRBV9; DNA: TGTGCCAGCAGCGGAGGGACAGGGGGCATCCAAGAGACCCAGTACTTC; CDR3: CASSGGTGGIQETQYF
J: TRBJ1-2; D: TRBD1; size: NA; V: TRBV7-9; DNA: TGTGCCAGCGGAAGGGGACAGATTAACTATGGCTACACCTTC; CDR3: CASGRGQINYGYTF
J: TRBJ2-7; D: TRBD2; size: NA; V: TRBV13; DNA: TGTGCCAGCAGCGGGGGACTAGCGGGAGGAACCTACGAGCAGTACTTC; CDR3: CASSGGLAGGTYEQYF
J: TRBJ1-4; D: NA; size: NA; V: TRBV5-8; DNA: TGTGCCAGCAGCGATGCGGCGGGGAGTGGCGAAAAACTGTTTTTT; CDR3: CASSDAAGSGEKLFF
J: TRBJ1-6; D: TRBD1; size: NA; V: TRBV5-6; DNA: TGTGCCAGCAGCTTGGAGGGACAGAGTTATAATTCACCCCTCCACTTT; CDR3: CASSLEGQSYNSPLHF
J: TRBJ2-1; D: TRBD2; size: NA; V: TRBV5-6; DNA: TGTGCCAGCAGCTTGGCGGGGCTAGCGGGAGAAATGAATGAGCAGTTCTTC; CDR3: CASSLAGLAGEMNEQFF